Listed here is a single T cell receptor (beta chain). The data stem from a study of cytomegalovirus exposure and HLA in healthy donors. CDR3 length equals 15 residues. The germline V gene has CDR1 PRHDT and CDR2 FYEKMQ (reference sequence). Trimming left V 5 bases short and J 5 bases short, with 16 bases between. Primers: 60 Vbeta forward and 13 Jbeta reverse. TCRdb's table, derived via immunoSEQ multiplex PCR, lists solely in-frame clones and lacks some. The sample consists of about 120,000 clones, around 80% of them appearing once. The source of this sequence is a man aged 25-45 years in good health and CMV-seropositive. The V gene is TRBV13, the J gene TRBJ2-1; tentative D call: TRBD1 (5 bases). Sequenced material: PBMCs. DNA of the CDR3: TGTGCCAGCAGCCCCGTGACAGTAGAAAACAATGAGCAGTTCTTC. It is translated as CASSPVTVENNEQFF.